This passage covers 5 T cell receptor beta chains from one sample sequenced in a study of memory CD4+ T cells and cytomegalovirus serostatus. Data came from immunoSEQ multiplex PCR; TCRdb stores just in-frame clones and leaves some out. The sample has under 50,000 clones, roughly 80% seen once. Single viable CD3+CD4+CD8-CD45RO+ cells were sorted as the memory CD4+ T cells. The material sequenced was memory CD4+ T cells from blood. All receptors derive from an adult in good health and CMV-seronegative.

The chain uses TRBV11-1 and TRBJ1-1; the D is unclear. Trimming stripped 0 bases from V and 1 base from J, with 6 bases between. Germline V CDR1 and CDR2: SGHAT, FQDESV (reference sequence). The CDR3 covers 14 residues. The CDR3 reads CASSLAARNTEAFF. CDR3 nucleotide sequence: TGTGCCAGCAGCTTAGCCGCCCGGAACACTGAAGCTTTCTTT.

The chain carries TRBV28 and TRBJ2-4; 8 nucleotides align to TRBD1. Losses at the gene ends were 5 bases for V and 8 bases for J; bases not matched to a gene: 8. Germline values: CDR1 MDHEN, CDR2 SYDVKM. The length of the CDR3 is 14 residues. The CDR3 spells CASSPNRGWDIQYF. The DNA for the CDR3 is TGTGCCAGCAGTCCTAACAGGGGGTGGGACATTCAGTACTTC.

This chain uses TRBV19 with TRBJ1-2, with a weak D call TRBD1 (6 bases). CDR1 is LNHDA, CDR2 SQIVND, per germline (reference sequence). The CDR3 extends over 15 amino acids. The V end was cut by 6 bases, the J end by 0 bases, with 14 bases between. CDR3 sequence (DNA): TGTGCCAGTAGGGTCGACAGGATTCCTAACTATGGCTACACCTTC. Translation gives CASRVDRIPNYGYTF.

This sequence joins TRBV2 and TRBJ1-6; D uncertain. Between the trimmed V and J ends, which lost 8 bases and 7 bases, there was a span of 9 bases. CDR3 size: 12 residues. Germline lookup yields CDR1 SNHLY and CDR2 FYNNEI. As DNA, the CDR3 is TGTGCCAGCTCAGTGTCGAATTCACCCCTCCACTTT. Encoded protein: CASSVSNSPLHF.

The chain is built from TRBV7-9 and TRBJ2-3; 9 nucleotides agree with TRBD1. Looked up from germline, CDR1 is SEHNR and CDR2 is FQNEAQ (reference sequence). This CDR3 spans 15 amino acids. J gave up 3 bases and V 3 bases, and 4 bases lay outside the gene matches. Written as DNA, the CDR3 is TGTGCCAGCAGCTTGACAGGGGGATCGACAGATACGCAGTATTTT. It codes for CASSLTGGSTDTQYF.